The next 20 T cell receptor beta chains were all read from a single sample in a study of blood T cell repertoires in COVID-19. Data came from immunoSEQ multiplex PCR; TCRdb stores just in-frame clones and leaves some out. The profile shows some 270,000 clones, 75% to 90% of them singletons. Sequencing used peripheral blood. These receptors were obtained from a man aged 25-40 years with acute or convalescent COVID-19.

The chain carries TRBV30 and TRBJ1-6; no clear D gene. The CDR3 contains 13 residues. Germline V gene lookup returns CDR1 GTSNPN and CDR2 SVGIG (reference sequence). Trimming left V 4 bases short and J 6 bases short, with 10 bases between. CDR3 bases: TGTGCCTGGAATCCCACGGTTAATTCACCCCTCCACTTT. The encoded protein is CAWNPTVNSPLHF.

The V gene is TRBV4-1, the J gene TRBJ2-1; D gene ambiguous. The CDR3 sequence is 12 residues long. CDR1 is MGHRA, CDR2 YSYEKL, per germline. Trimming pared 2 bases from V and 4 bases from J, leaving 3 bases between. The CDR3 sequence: CASSQSYNEQFF. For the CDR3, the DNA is TGCGCCAGCAGCCAATCTTACAATGAGCAGTTCTTC.

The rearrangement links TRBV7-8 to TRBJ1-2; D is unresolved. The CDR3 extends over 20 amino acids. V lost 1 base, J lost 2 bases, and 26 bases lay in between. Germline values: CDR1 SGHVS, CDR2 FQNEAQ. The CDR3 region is CASSLDRGSIKHSSNYGYTF. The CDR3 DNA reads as TGTGCCAGCAGCTTAGACCGCGGCAGTATTAAGCATAGCAGCAACTATGGCTACACCTTC.

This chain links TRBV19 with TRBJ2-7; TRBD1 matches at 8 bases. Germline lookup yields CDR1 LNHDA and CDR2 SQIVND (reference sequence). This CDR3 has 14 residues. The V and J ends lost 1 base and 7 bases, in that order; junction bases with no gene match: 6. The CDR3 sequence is CASSIAGGLREQYF. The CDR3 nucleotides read TGTGCCAGTAGTATAGCAGGGGGCTTAAGGGAGCAGTACTTC.

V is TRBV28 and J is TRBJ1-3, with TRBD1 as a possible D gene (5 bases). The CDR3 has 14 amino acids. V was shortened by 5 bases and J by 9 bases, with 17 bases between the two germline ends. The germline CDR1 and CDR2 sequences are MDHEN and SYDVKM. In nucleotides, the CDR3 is TGTGCCAGCAGTCAACTCTGGGTAGGGGTCACCATATATTTT. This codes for CASSQLWVGVTIYF.

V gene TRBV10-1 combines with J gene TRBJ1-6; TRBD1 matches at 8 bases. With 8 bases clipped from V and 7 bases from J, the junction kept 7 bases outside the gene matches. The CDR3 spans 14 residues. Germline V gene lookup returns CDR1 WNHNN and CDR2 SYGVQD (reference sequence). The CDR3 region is CASRGTGPNSPLHF. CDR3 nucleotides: TGCGCCAGCCGCGGGACAGGACCCAATTCACCCCTCCACTTT.

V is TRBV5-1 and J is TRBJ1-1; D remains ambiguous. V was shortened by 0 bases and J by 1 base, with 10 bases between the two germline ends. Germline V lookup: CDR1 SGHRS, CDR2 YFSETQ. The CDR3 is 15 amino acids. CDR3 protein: CASSLEREANTEAFF. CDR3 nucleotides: TGCGCCAGCAGCTTGGAGAGGGAGGCGAACACTGAAGCTTTCTTT. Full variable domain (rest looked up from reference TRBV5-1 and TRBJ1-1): KAGVTQTPRYLIKTRGQQVTLSCSPISGHRSVSWYQQTPGQGLQFLFEYFSETQRNKGNFPGRFSGRQFSNSRSEMNVSTLELGDSALYLCASSLEREANTEAFFGQGTRLTVV.

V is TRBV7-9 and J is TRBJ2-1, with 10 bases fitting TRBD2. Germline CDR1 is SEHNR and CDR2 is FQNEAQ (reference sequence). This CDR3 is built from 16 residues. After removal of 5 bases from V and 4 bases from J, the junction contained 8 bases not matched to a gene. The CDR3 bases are TGTGCCAGCAGCCATTCGGGACTAGCGCTTTACAATGAGCAGTTCTTC. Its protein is CASSHSGLALYNEQFF.

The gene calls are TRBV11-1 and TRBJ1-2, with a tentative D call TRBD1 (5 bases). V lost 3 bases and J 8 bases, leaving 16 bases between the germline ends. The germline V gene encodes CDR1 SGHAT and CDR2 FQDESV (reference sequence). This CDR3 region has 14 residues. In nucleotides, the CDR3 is TGTGCCAGCAGCTTCCCCAGTCTACAGGCCGGCTACACCTTC. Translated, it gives CASSFPSLQAGYTF.

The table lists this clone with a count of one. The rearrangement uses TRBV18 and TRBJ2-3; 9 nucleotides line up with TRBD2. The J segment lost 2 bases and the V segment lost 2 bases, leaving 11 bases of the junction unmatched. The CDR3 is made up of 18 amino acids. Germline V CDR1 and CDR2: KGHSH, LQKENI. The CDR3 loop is CASSPSREGPGATDTQYF. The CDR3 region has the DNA TGTGCCAGCTCACCATCGCGGGAGGGCCCAGGCGCCACAGATACGCAGTATTTT. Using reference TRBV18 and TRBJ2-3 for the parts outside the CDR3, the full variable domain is NAGVMQNPRHLVRRRGQEARLRCSPMKGHSHVYWYRQLPEEGLKFMVYLQKENIIDESGMPKERFSAEFPKEGPSILRIQQVVRGDSAAYFCASSPSREGPGATDTQYFGPGTRLTVL.

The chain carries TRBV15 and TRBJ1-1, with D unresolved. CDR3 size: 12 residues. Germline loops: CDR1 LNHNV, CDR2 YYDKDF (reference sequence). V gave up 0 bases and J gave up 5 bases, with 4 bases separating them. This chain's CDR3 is CATSRDTTEAFF. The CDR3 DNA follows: TGTGCCACCAGCAGAGATACAACTGAAGCTTTCTTT.

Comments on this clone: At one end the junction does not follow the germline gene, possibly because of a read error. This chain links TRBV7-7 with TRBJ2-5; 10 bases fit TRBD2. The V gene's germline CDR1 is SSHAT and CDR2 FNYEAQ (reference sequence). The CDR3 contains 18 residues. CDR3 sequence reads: CASSSLFESGRARETQYF. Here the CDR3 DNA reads TGTGCTAGCAGCTCCCTCTTTGAGAGCGGGAGGGCCCGCGAGACCCAGTACTTC.

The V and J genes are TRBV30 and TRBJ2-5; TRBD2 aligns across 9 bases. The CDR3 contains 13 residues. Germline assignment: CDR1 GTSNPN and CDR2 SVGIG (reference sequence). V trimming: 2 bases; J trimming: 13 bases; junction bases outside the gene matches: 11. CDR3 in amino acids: CAWSITAGGSPYF. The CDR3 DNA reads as TGTGCCTGGAGTATAACAGCGGGGGGTTCCCCGTACTTC.

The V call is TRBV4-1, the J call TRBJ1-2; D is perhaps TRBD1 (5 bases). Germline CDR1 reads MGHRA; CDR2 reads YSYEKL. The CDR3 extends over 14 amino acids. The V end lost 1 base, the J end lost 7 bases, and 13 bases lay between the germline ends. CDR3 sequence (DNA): TGCGCCAGCAGCCAAGTCGTAGGGGCTGGTGGCTACACCTTC. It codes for CASSQVVGAGGYTF.

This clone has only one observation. CDR3 DNA sequence: TGTGCCAGCAGCGTAGGCGCGGGGTTGAATTCACCCCTCCACTTT. Its protein is CASSVGAGLNSPLHF. This chain connects TRBV9 to TRBJ1-6; D remains unclear. Germline V gives CDR1 SGDLS, CDR2 YYNGEE. CDR3 length equals 15 residues. Deletions cut 0 bases from V and 7 bases from J, with 11 bases between.

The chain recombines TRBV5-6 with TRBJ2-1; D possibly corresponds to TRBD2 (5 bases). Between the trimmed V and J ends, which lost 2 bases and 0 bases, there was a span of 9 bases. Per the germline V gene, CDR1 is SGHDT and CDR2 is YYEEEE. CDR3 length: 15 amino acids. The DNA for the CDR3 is TGTGCCAGCAGCTTAGTAGGGAGCTCCTACAATGAGCAGTTCTTC. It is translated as CASSLVGSSYNEQFF.

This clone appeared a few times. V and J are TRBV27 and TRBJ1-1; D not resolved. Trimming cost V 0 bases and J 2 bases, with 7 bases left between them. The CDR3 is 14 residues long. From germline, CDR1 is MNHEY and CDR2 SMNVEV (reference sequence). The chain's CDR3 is CASSLSAGNTEAFF. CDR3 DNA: TGTGCCAGCAGTTTATCGGCGGGTAACACTGAAGCTTTCTTT.

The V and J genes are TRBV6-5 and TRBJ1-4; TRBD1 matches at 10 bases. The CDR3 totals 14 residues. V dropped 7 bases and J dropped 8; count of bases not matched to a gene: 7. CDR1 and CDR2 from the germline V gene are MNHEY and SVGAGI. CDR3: CASKDRGPSEKLFF. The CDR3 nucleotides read TGTGCCAGCAAAGACAGGGGGCCCTCCGAAAAACTGTTTTTT.

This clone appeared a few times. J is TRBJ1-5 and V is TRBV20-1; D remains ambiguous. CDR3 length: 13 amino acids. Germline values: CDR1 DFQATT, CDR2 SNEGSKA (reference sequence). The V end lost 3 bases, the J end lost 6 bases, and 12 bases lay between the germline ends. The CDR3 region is CSASVGGSQPQHF. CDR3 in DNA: TGCAGTGCTAGTGTAGGCGGCTCTCAGCCCCAGCATTTT.

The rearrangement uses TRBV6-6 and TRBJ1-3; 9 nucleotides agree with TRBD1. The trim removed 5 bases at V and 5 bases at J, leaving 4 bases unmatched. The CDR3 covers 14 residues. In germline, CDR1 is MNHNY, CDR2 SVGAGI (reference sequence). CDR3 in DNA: TGTGCCAGCAGTAAACAGGGGGCGAGAAACACCATATATTTT. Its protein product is CASSKQGARNTIYF.